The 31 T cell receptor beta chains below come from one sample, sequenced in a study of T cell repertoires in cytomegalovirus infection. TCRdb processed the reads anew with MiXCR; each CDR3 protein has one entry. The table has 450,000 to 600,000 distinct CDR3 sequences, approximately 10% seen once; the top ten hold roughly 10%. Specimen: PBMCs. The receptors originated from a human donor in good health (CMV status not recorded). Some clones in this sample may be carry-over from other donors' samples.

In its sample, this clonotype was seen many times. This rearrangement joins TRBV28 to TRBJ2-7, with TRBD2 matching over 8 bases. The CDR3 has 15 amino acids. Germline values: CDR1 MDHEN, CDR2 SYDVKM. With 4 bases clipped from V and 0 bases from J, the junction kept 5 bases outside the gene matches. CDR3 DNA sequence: TGTGCCAGCAGTTCCCCTAGCGGGTACTCCTACGAGCAGTACTTC. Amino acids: CASSSPSGYSYEQYF. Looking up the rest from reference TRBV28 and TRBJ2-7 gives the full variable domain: DVKVTQSSRYLVKRTGEKVFLECVQDMDHENMFWYRQDPGLGLRLIYFSYDVKMKEKGDIPEGYSVSREKKERFSLILESASTNQTSMYLCASSSPSGYSYEQYFGPGTRLTVT.

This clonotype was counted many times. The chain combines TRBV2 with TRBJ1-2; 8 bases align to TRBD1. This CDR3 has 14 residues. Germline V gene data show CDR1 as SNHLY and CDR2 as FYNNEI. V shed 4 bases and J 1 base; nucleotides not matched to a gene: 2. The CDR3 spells CASSVDRVNYGYTF. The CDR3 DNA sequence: TGTGCCAGCAGTGTGGACAGGGTTAACTATGGCTACACCTTC. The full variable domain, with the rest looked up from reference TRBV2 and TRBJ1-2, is EPEVTQTPSHQVTQMGQEVILRCVPISNHLYFYWYRQILGQKVEFLVSFYNNEISEKSEIFDDQFSVERPDGSNFTLKIRSTKLEDSAMYFCASSVDRVNYGYTFGSGTRLTVV.

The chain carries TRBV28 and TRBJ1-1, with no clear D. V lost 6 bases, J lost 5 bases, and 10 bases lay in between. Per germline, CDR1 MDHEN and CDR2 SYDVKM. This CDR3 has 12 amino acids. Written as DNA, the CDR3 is TGTGCCAGCAGGCTTCAGGAGACTGAAGCTTTCTTT. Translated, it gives CASRLQETEAFF.

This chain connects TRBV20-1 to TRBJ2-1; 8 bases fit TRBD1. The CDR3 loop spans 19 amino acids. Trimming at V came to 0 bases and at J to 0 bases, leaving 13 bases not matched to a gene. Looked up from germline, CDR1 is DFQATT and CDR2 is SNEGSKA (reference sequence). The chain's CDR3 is CSARDPMTGVMHSYNEQFF. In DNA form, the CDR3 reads TGCAGTGCTAGAGATCCTATGACAGGGGTCATGCACTCCTACAATGAGCAGTTCTTC.

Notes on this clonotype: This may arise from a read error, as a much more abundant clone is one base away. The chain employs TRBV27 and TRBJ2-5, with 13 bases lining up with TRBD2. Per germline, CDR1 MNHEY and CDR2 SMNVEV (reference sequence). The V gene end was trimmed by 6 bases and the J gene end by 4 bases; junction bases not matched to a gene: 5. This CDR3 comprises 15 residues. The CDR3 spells CASRLAGGQGETQYF. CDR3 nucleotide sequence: TGTGCCAGCAGACTAGCGGGAGGGCAGGGAGAGACCCAGTACTTC.

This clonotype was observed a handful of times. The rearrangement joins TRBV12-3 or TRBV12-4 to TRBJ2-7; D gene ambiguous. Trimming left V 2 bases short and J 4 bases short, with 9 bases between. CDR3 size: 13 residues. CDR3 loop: CASSLSSFYEQYF. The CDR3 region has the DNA TGTGCCAGCAGTTTATCTTCCTTTTACGAGCAGTACTTC.

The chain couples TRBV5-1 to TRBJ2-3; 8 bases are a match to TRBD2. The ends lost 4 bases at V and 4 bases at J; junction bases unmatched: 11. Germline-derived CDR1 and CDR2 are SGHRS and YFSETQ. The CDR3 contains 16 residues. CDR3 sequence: CASSPGGAGVPDTQYF. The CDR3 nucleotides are TGCGCCAGCAGCCCGGGAGGAGCGGGAGTGCCAGATACGCAGTATTTT.

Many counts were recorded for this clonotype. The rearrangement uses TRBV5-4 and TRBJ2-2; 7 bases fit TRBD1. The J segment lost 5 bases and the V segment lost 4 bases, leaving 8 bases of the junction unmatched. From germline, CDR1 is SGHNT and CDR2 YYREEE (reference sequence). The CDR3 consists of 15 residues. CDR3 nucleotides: TGTGCCAGCAGCCAGGGACAGCCCGTGACCGGGGAGCTGTTTTTT. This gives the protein CASSQGQPVTGELFF.

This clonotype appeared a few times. CDR3 DNA: TGCAGTGCTAGGAGGAGCCCCCAGGAAAGAGGCTACACCTTC. Amino acid sequence: CSARRSPQERGYTF. The genes are TRBV20-1 and TRBJ1-2; D remains unclear. Between the trimmed V and J ends, which lost 3 bases and 8 bases, there was a span of 19 bases. This CDR3 comprises 14 residues. From germline, CDR1 is DFQATT and CDR2 SNEGSKA (reference sequence).

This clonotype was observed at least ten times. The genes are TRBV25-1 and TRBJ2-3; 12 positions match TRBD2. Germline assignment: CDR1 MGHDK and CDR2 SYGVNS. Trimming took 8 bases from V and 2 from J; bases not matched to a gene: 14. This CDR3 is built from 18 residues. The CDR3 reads CASSPPPGTSGFTDTQYF. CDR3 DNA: TGTGCCAGCTCCCCTCCCCCCGGGACTAGCGGGTTCACAGATACGCAGTATTTT.

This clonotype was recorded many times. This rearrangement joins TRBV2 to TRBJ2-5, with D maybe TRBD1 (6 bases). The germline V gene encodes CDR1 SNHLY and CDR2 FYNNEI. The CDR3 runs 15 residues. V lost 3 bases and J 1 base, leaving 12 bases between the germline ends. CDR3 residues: CASSEGARSQETQYF. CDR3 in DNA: TGTGCCAGCAGTGAGGGGGCCCGCTCCCAAGAGACCCAGTACTTC.

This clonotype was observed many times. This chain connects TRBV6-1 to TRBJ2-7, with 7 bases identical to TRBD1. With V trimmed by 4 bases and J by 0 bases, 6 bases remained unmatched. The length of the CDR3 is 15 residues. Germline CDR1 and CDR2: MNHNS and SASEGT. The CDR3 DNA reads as TGTGCCAGCAGTGCCTACGACAGGGACTCCTACGAGCAGTACTTC. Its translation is CASSAYDRDSYEQYF.

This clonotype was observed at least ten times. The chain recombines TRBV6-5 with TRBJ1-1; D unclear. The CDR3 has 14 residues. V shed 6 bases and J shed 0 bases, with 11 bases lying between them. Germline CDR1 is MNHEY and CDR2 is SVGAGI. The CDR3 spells CASREVIMNTEAFF. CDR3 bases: TGTGCCAGCAGGGAGGTCATCATGAACACTGAAGCTTTCTTT.

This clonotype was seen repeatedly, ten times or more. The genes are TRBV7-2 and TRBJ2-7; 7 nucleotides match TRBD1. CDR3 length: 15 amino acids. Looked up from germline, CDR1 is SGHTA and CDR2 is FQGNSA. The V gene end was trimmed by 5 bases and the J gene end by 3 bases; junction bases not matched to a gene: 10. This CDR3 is CASSPGQATVYEQYF. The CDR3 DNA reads TGTGCCAGCAGCCCCGGACAGGCGACCGTCTACGAGCAGTACTTC.

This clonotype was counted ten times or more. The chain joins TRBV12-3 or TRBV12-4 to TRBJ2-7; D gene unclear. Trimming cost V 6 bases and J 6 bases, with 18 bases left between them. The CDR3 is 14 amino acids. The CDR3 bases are TGTGCCAGCAGCCGGACGGCCGTCTCGGGCGAGCAGTACTTC. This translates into CASSRTAVSGEQYF.

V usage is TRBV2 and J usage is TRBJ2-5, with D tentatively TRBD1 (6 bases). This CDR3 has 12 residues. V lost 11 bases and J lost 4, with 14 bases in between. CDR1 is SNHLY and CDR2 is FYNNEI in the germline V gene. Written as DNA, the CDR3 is TGTGCCTCCCAGGGGTTGGGAGAGACCCAGTACTTC. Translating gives CASQGLGETQYF. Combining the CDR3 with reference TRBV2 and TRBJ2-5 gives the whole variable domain EPEVTQTPSHQVTQMGQEVILRCVPISNHLYFYWYRQILGQKVEFLVSFYNNEISEKSEIFDDQFSVERPDGSNFTLKIRSTKLEDSAMYFCASQGLGETQYFGPGTRLLVL.

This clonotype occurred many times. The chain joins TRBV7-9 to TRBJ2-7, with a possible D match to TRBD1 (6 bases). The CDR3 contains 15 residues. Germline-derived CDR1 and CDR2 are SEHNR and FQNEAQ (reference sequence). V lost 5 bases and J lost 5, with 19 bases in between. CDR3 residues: CASSTRQVKGNEQYF. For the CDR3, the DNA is TGTGCCAGCAGCACCCGACAGGTGAAAGGCAACGAGCAGTACTTC.

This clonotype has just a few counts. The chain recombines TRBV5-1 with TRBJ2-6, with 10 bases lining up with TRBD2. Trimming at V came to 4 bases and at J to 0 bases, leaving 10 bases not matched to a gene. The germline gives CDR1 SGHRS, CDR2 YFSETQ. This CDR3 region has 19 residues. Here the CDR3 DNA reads TGCGCCAGCAGCCCTGGACTAGCGGAAATAAACTCTGGGGCCAACGTCCTGACTTTC. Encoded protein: CASSPGLAEINSGANVLTF.

For the CDR3, the DNA is TGTGCCAGCGGGTATGCCGGGACAGGGAACACTGAAGCTTTCTTT. It specifies CASGYAGTGNTEAFF. The chain is built from TRBV6-6 and TRBJ1-1, with 8 bases lining up with TRBD1. Germline assignment: CDR1 MNHNY and CDR2 SVGAGI (reference sequence). This CDR3 has 15 residues. V was clipped by 8 bases and J by 1 base; unmatched bases: 9.

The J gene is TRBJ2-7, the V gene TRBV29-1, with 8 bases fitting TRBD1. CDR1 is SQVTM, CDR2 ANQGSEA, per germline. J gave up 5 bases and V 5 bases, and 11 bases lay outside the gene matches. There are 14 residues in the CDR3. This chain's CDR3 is CSVLGAGGIHEQYF. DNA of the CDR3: TGCAGCGTTCTCGGGGCAGGGGGCATCCACGAGCAGTACTTC.

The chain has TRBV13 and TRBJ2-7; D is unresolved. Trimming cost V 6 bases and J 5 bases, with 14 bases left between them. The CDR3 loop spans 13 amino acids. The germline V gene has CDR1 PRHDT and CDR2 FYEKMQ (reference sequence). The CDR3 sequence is CASSFTVNHEQYF. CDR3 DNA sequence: TGTGCCAGCAGTTTCACAGTTAACCACGAGCAGTACTTC.

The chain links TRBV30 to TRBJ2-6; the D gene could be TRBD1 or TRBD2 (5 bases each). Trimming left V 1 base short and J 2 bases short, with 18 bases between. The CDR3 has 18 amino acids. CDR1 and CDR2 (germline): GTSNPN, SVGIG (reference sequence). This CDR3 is CAWSAWDASSAGANVLTF. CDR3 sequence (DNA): TGTGCCTGGAGTGCGTGGGACGCCAGCTCAGCTGGGGCCAACGTCCTGACTTTC.

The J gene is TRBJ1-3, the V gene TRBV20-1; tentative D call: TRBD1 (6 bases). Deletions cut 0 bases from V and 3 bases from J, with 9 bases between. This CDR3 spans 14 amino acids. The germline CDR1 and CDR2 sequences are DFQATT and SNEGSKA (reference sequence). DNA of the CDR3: TGCAGTGCTAGAGATCGAGGGGGTGGAAACACCATATATTTT. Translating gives CSARDRGGGNTIYF.

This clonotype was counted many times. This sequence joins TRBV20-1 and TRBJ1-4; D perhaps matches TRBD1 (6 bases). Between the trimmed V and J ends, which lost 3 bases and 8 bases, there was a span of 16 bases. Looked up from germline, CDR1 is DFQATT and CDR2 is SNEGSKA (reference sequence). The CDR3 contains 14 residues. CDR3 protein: CSASMQGLGEKLFF. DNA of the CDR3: TGCAGTGCTAGTATGCAGGGGTTAGGGGAAAAACTGTTTTTT.

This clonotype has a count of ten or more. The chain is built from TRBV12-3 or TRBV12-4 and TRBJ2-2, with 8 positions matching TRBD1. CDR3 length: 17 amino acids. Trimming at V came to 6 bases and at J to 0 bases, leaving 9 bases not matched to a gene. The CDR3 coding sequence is TGTGCCAGCAGCCTCCTCCGGGACAGGACGAACACCGGGGAGCTGTTTTTT. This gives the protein CASSLLRDRTNTGELFF.

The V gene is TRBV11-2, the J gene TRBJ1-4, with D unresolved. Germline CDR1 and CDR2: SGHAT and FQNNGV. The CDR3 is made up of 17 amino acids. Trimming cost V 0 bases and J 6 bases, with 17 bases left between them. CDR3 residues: CASSLEPRIYSDEKLFF. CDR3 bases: TGTGCCAGCAGCTTAGAGCCCAGGATATACTCTGATGAAAAACTGTTTTTT.

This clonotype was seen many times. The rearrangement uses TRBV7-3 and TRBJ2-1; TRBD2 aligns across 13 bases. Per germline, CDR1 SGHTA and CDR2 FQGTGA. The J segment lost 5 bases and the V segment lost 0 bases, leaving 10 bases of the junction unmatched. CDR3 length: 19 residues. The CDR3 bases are TGTGCCAGCAGCTTAACTAACCCGGGACTAGCGGGATCCCACAATGAGCAGTTCTTC. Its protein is CASSLTNPGLAGSHNEQFF. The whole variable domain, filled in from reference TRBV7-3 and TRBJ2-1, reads GAGVSQTPSNKVTEKGKYVELRCDPISGHTALYWYRQSLGQGPEFLIYFQGTGAADDSGLPNDRFFAVRPEGSVSTLKIQRTERGDSAVYLCASSLTNPGLAGSHNEQFFGPGTRLTVL.

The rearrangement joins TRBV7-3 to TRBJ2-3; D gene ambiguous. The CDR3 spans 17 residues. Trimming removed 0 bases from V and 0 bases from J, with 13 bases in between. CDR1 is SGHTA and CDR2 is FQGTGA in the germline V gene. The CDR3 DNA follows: TGTGCCAGCAGCTTAACCCCCCGGTCAACTAGCACAGATACGCAGTATTTT. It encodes CASSLTPRSTSTDTQYF.

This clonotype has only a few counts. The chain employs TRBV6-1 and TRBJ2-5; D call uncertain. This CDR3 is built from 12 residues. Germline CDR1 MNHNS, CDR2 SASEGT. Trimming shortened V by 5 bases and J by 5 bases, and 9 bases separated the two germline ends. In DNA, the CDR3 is TGTGCCAGCAGTTTTGACGGGGAGACCCAGTACTTC. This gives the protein CASSFDGETQYF.

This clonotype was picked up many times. The CDR3, as DNA: TGCAGTGCTAGAACGGGAGGGATTAATGAGCAGTTCTTC. Translation gives CSARTGGINEQFF. The J gene is TRBJ2-1, the V gene TRBV20-1; 8 nucleotides match TRBD2. The CDR3 is 13 amino acids. Germline CDR1 reads DFQATT; CDR2 reads SNEGSKA (reference sequence). V dropped 2 bases and J dropped 7; count of bases not matched to a gene: 4.

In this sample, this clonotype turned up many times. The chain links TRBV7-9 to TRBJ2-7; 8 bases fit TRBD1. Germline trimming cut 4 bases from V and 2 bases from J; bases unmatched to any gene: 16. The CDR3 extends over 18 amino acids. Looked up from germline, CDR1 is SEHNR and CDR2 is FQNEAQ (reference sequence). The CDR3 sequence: CASSSTGQGLLRTYEQYF. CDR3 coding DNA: TGTGCCAGCAGCTCAACCGGACAGGGTCTTCTGCGAACCTACGAGCAGTACTTC.